There are a few counts of the clone carrying this T cell receptor (beta chain). Its antigen is not identified. Mismatch with germline at one junction end may stem from a read error. These data are taken from a study of T-cell reconstitution after alpha-beta-depleted transplantation in children. There are 18 residues in the CDR3. Unique molecular identifiers tagged the TCRbeta library. One entry per CDR3 protein, called by TCRdb with MiXCR from the PCR reads. There are hundreds of thousands of distinct CDR3 sequences in the sample; roughly 16% occur only once, and around two fifths lies in the top ten. Overall study results and limits: Diversity of TCRbeta at day 60 was high in some patients, arising from surviving recipient T cells and thymic progenitors. Roughly two months post-transplant, alpha-beta T cells reportedly originated from several hundred graft clones that had expanded.

The rearrangement uses TRBV12-3 or TRBV12-4 and TRBJ2-2; the match to TRBD1 covers 9 bases. The material sequenced was PBMCs, mostly from graft donor cells, taken 360 days after TCRalphabeta/CD19-depleted stem cell transplant. This clonotype was sampled from a male patient aged 2-9 years who had a stem cell transplant for acute lymphoblastic leukemia, so the T cells may come from the graft donor. The CDR3 DNA is TGTGCCTGCAGTTTAGCTCGGGGGACAGGGCGGCACACCGGGGAGCTGTTTTTT. Residues: CACSLARGTGRHTGELFF.